The present TCR beta chain was sequenced within a study of cytomegalovirus exposure and HLA in healthy donors. A multiplex PCR was run with 60 Vbeta primers and 13 Jbeta primers. TCRdb's table, derived via immunoSEQ multiplex PCR, lists solely in-frame clones and lacks some. This table has about 150,000 clones, about 85% appearing once. Study results and limitations: Accurate predictions that matched the HLA-A and HLA-B alleles of most subjects were reportedly made from TCR beta sequences.

This clone was picked up a small number of times. Its antigen is unknown. V lost 3 bases and J lost 4, with 9 bases in between. Germline V gene data show CDR1 as SNHLY and CDR2 as FYNNEI. This CDR3 is 13 amino acids long. The chain has TRBV2 and TRBJ1-2; D possibly corresponds to TRBD1 (6 bases). This clonotype was sampled from a woman aged 18-30 years in good health and CMV-seronegative. The specimen sequenced was PBMCs. The CDR3 nucleotides read TGTGCCAGCAGTGAGGACAGTTTCTATGGCTACACCTTC. Amino acids: CASSEDSFYGYTF.